This is a list of T cell receptor beta chains from one sample in a study of blood T cell repertoires in COVID-19. Some clones are missing from TCRdb's copy, which holds only in-frame ones; the method was immunoSEQ multiplex PCR. The sample has about 87,000 clones, about 85% seen once. The sequencing input was peripheral blood. These TCRs come from a woman aged 80 or older with COVID-19, enrolled during active disease. Both conserved end residues are part of each CDR3. The D gene is left open where the match is weak. Not every row has a clone size; where given, it reads once, few, many or a size class.

j_call v_call clone_size d_call cdr3_aa cdr3_nt
TRBJ2-7 TRBV7-8 - TRBD2 CASSLAGTSYEQYF TGTGCCAGCAGCTTAGCCGGGACTAGCTACGAGCAGTACTTC
TRBJ1-1 TRBV5-4 - TRBD1 CASSVQGMNTEAFF TGTGCCAGCAGCGTACAGGGGATGAACACTGAAGCTTTCTTT
TRBJ2-2 TRBV11-1 - TRBD2 CASSISGTSVTGELFF TGTGCCAGCAGCATCTCCGGGACTAGTGTAACCGGGGAGCTGTTTTTT
TRBJ2-1 TRBV9 - - CASSVAIGRPYNEQFF TGTGCCAGCAGCGTAGCGATCGGGAGACCCTACAATGAGCAGTTCTTC
TRBJ2-3 TRBV6-6 - TRBD2 CASRVTSGGAPDTQYF TGTGCCAGCAGGGTTACTAGCGGGGGGGCCCCAGATACGCAGTATTTT
TRBJ1-5 TRBV24-1 once - CATSLQGNQPQHF TGTGCCACCAGTCTACAGGGCAATCAGCCCCAGCATTTT
TRBJ1-1 TRBV27 - - CASTFHTGNTEAFF TGTGCCAGCACATTCCACACAGGGAACACTGAAGCTTTCTTT
TRBJ2-2 TRBV5-8 - - CASSFHRLDPGELFF TGTGCCAGCAGCTTCCACCGACTAGATCCCGGGGAGCTGTTTTTT
TRBJ2-7 TRBV27 - - CASKVRVRSYEQYF TGTGCCAGCAAAGTCCGGGTACGGAGCTACGAGCAGTACTTC
TRBJ1-2 TRBV6-2/TRBV6-3 - - CASSYSATNYGYTF TGTGCCAGCAGTTACTCGGCAACAAACTATGGCTACACCTTC
TRBJ2-7 TRBV28 - - CASRPPGYEQYF TGTGCCAGCAGGCCCCCGGGATACGAGCAGTACTTC
TRBJ2-7 TRBV18 - - CASSPRRGDSYEQYF TGTGCCAGCTCACCACGTCGCGGGGACTCCTACGAGCAGTACTTC
TRBJ2-1 TRBV5-1 - TRBD2 CASSFFGLAGSEHEQFF TGCGCCAGCAGCTTCTTCGGACTAGCGGGATCAGAGCATGAGCAGTTCTTC
TRBJ2-1 TRBV27 - TRBD1 CASSWGLGQGSYNEQFF TGTGCCAGCAGTTGGGGTCTAGGACAGGGGTCATACAATGAGCAGTTCTTC
TRBJ2-5 TRBV27 - TRBD2 CASSKLAGGQETQYF TGTGCCAGCAGTAAACTAGCGGGGGGCCAAGAGACCCAGTACTTC
TRBJ1-6 TRBV25-1 - TRBD1 CASRDRLYNSPLHF TGTGCCAGCAGGGACAGGTTATATAATTCACCCCTCCACTTT
TRBJ2-7 TRBV6-5 - TRBD1 CASWTRTGTYEQYF TGTGCCAGCTGGACCCGGACAGGGACCTACGAGCAGTACTTC
TRBJ1-5 TRBV28 few TRBD1 CASSPGTGNQPQHF TGTGCCAGCAGTCCAGGGACAGGGAATCAGCCCCAGCATTTT
TRBJ1-2 TRBV20-1 - TRBD1 CSARQGRSYTF TGCAGTGCTCGACAGGGGAGAAGCTACACCTTC
TRBJ2-3 TRBV7-8 - - CASSFGTTSTDTQYF TGTGCCAGCAGCTTTGGAACGACTAGCACAGATACGCAGTATTTT
TRBJ1-6 TRBV12-3/TRBV12-4 - - CASSLGQHSPLHF TGTGCCAGCAGTTTAGGACAACATTCACCCCTCCACTTT
TRBJ1-5 TRBV4-1 - - CASSQLQAGGNQPQHF TGCGCCAGCAGCCAGCTACAGGCGGGGGGCAATCAGCCCCAGCATTTT
TRBJ1-5 TRBV29-1 - TRBD1 CSASVTGGGQPQHF TGCAGCGCGAGCGTGACAGGGGGCGGCCAGCCCCAGCATTTT
TRBJ1-1 TRBV5-1 - TRBD1 CASSGRTGFAEAFF TGCGCCAGCAGCGGCAGGACAGGGTTCGCTGAAGCTTTCTTT
TRBJ2-2 TRBV3-1/TRBV3-2 - - CASSQATGELFF TGTGCCAGCAGCCAAGCGACCGGGGAGCTGTTTTTT
TRBJ2-7 TRBV10-3 - TRBD1 CAISEGTGGNYEQYF TGTGCCATCAGTGAAGGGACAGGGGGCAACTACGAGCAGTACTTC
TRBJ2-1 TRBV30 - - CAWRGDSSSQFF TGTGCCTGGAGAGGCGACAGTTCTTCTCAGTTCTTC
TRBJ1-2 TRBV29-1 - TRBD1 CSVEAAQGAGYGYTF TGCAGCGTTGAAGCCGCACAGGGGGCTGGCTATGGCTACACCTTC
TRBJ2-2 TRBV5-5 - - CASSLYTGELFF TGTGCCAGCAGCCTCTACACCGGGGAGCTGTTTTTT
TRBJ2-7 TRBV7-3 - - CASSLTSQGGYEQYF TGTGCCAGCAGCTTAACTAGCCAAGGAGGGTACGAGCAGTACTTC
TRBJ2-2 TRBV18 - TRBD1 CASSLGTERYTGELFF TGTGCCAGCTCACTTGGGACAGAGAGATACACCGGGGAGCTGTTTTTT
TRBJ1-6 TRBV3-1/TRBV3-2 - - CASSQEGGLPLHF TGTGCCAGCAGCCAAGAAGGGGGATTACCCCTCCACTTT
TRBJ2-7 TRBV27 - TRBD2 CASSLSPALSGSLYEQYF TGTGCCAGCAGTTTAAGCCCCGCCCTTAGCGGGAGCCTTTACGAGCAGTACTTC
TRBJ2-1 TRBV11-3 - - CASSLGGGSGYEQFF TGTGCCAGCAGCTTAGGAGGAGGGTCGGGCTATGAGCAGTTCTTC
TRBJ1-2 TRBV30 once - CAWSVLVTNYGYTF TGTGCCTGGAGTGTACTGGTTACTAACTATGGCTACACCTTC
TRBJ2-4 TRBV20-1 once - CSASQGIIQYF TGCAGTGCTAGTCAGGGGATCATTCAGTACTTC
TRBJ1-2 TRBV30 - - CAWRDNNYGYTF TGTGCCTGGAGGGACAATAACTATGGCTACACCTTC
TRBJ2-3 TRBV5-1 few - CASSFKQGFTDTQYF TGCGCCAGCAGCTTTAAACAGGGATTTACAGATACGCAGTATTTT
TRBJ2-7 TRBV5-5 few TRBD1 CASSITGGRGEQYF TGTGCCAGCAGCATAACAGGGGGCAGGGGCGAGCAGTACTTC
TRBJ2-6 TRBV5-1 - TRBD2 CASSLYSGRSSGANVLTF TGCGCCAGCAGCTTGTACAGCGGGAGAAGTTCTGGGGCCAACGTCCTGACTTTC
TRBJ2-2 TRBV6-6 - - CASSPSRGALGTGELFF TGTGCCAGCAGTCCCAGTCGGGGGGCGTTGGGCACCGGGGAGCTGTTTTTT
TRBJ2-7 TRBV7-2 - TRBD1 CASRLTGTGIYEQYF TGTGCCAGCAGACTTACCGGGACAGGGATCTACGAGCAGTACTTC
TRBJ1-6 TRBV5-6 - TRBD1 CASSRSGTGSSYNSPLHF TGTGCCAGCAGCAGATCCGGGACAGGGAGCTCCTATAATTCACCCCTCCACTTT
TRBJ1-6 TRBV6-2/TRBV6-3 - - CASSYSQGTSPLHF TGTGCCAGCAGTTACTCACAGGGAACTTCACCCCTCCACTTT
TRBJ1-2 TRBV6-6 - TRBD1 CASSYRTGSLYGYTF TGTGCCAGCAGTTACCGGACAGGGTCGCTCTATGGCTACACCTTC
TRBJ2-7 TRBV5-4 - TRBD1 CASSSNRGQYEQYF TGTGCCAGCAGCTCGAACAGGGGGCAATACGAGCAGTACTTC
TRBJ1-5 TRBV18 - TRBD1 CASSPGQAYNQPQHF TGTGCCAGCTCACCGGGACAGGCCTACAATCAGCCCCAGCATTTT
TRBJ2-7 TRBV5-1 - TRBD1 CASSLQGSEQYF TGCGCCAGCAGCTTACAGGGGAGCGAGCAGTACTTC
TRBJ2-6 TRBV7-3 - TRBD2 CASSLRSGGASGANVLTF TGTGCCAGCAGCTTAAGGAGCGGGGGGGCCTCTGGGGCCAACGTCCTGACTTTC
TRBJ2-7 TRBV27 - TRBD1 CASSLSGTAPSYEQYF TGTGCCAGCAGTTTATCGGGGACAGCTCCTTCCTACGAGCAGTACTTC